The 13 T cell receptor beta chains given below trace back to one sample, sequenced in a study of response to subunit inactivated influenza vaccine. MiXCR, run by TCRdb on the RT-PCR reads, gives a single entry per CDR3 protein. Seen here are about 520,000 distinct CDR3 sequences, around 25% observed once, and the top ten hold approximately 2%. The sequenced sample was CD4+ T cells sorted from PBMCs, obtained roughly 5 days after vaccination. These receptors were taken from a man in his forties or fifties who received an inactivated influenza vaccine.

This clonotype appeared a few times. This chain joins TRBV7-6 and TRBJ2-1, with 8 bases matching TRBD2. Germline V CDR1 and CDR2: SGHVS, FNYEAQ. The CDR3 extends over 19 amino acids. The J segment lost 9 bases and the V segment lost 1 base, leaving 20 bases of the junction unmatched. CDR3 sequence: CASSLDGLRWRGAAREQFF. The CDR3 DNA is TGTGCCAGCAGCTTAGATGGGCTCCGGTGGCGGGGGGCCGCCCGTGAGCAGTTCTTC.

CDR3 protein: CASSSHDRRYGYTF. CDR3 DNA: TGTGCCAGCAGTTCCCACGACAGGCGCTATGGCTACACCTTC. The V gene is TRBV27, the J gene TRBJ1-2; D perhaps matches TRBD1 (6 bases). The CDR3 extends over 14 amino acids. Germline CDR1 is MNHEY and CDR2 is SMNVEV (reference sequence). Trimming shortened V by 4 bases and J by 4 bases, and 13 bases separated the two germline ends.

V and J are TRBV18 and TRBJ2-7; D not certain. The CDR3 has 11 residues. Germline loops: CDR1 KGHSH, CDR2 LQKENI. V lost 4 bases and J 6 bases, leaving 7 bases between the germline ends. The CDR3 bases are TGTGCCAGCTCACACGATCTCGAGCAGTACTTC. This codes for CASSHDLEQYF.

Worth noting for this clonotype: One junction end does not reproduce the germline sequence, and a read error may be involved. This CDR3 is CASSFRTSGMQDTQYF. In DNA form, the CDR3 reads TGTGCCAGCAGTTTCCGGACTAGCGGGATGCAAGACACCCAGTACTTC. The rearrangement joins TRBV12-3 or TRBV12-4 to TRBJ2-5, with 12 bases that match TRBD2. The CDR3 runs to 16 residues.

The sample holds many counts of this clonotype. The rearrangement uses TRBV6-6 and TRBJ2-7; D not resolved. Trimming shortened V by 6 bases and J by 9 bases, and 21 bases separated the two germline ends. The CDR3 covers 14 residues. The germline V gene encodes CDR1 MNHNY and CDR2 SVGAGI (reference sequence). Here the CDR3 reads CASSSSVASKGQYF. The CDR3 DNA reads TGTGCCAGCAGCTCCTCCGTTGCCTCCAAGGGGCAGTACTTC.

V usage is TRBV28 and J usage is TRBJ1-5; D might be TRBD1 (6 bases). CDR1 MDHEN and CDR2 SYDVKM come from the germline V gene. CDR3 size: 18 residues. V was trimmed by 1 base and J by 2 bases, leaving 18 bases between them. The CDR3 DNA is TGTGCCAGCAGTTTATCTCAACACCCGAGGGGGGGCAATCAGCCCCAGCATTTT. Its translation: CASSLSQHPRGGNQPQHF.

This clonotype has a handful of counts. The genes are TRBV29-1 and TRBJ2-3; D gene unclear. This CDR3 is 15 amino acids long. From germline, CDR1 is SQVTM and CDR2 ANQGSEA. Trimming took 0 bases from V and 10 from J, leaving 20 bases between them. The CDR3 spells CSVEDPSPPLTPQYF. CDR3 bases: TGCAGCGTTGAAGATCCAAGTCCCCCTTTGACCCCGCAGTATTTT.

A word on this clonotype: One base away lies a much larger clone, so this may be a sequencing read error. J is TRBJ2-7 and V is TRBV12-3 or TRBV12-4; TRBD1 aligns across 7 bases. V lost 8 bases and J lost 3; bases outside the gene matches: 7. The CDR3 contains 13 residues. The DNA of the CDR3 is TGTGCCAGCGGCCAGGGACAGATCTACGAGCAGTACTTC. This codes for CASGQGQIYEQYF.

This clonotype has more than one count but fewer than ten. This chain uses TRBV12-3 or TRBV12-4 with TRBJ1-4, with D possibly matching TRBD1 (5 bases). The CDR3 extends over 14 amino acids. Between the trimmed V and J ends, which lost 7 bases and 5 bases, there was a span of 14 bases. CDR3 DNA: TGTGCCAGCATCCCTAGGGGAACGAATGAAAAACTGTTTTTT. This codes for CASIPRGTNEKLFF.

The table lists this clonotype with many counts. This chain connects TRBV28 to TRBJ2-1, with D possibly TRBD1 on 5 matching bases. Trimming pared 5 bases from V and 5 bases from J, leaving 16 bases between. Germline V CDR1 and CDR2: MDHEN, SYDVKM. The CDR3 length is 15 residues. CDR3 sequence reads: CASSPGHQGHNEQFF. The CDR3 region has the DNA TGTGCCAGCAGTCCCGGACACCAAGGCCACAATGAGCAGTTCTTC.

The chain recombines TRBV11-2 with TRBJ2-6, with TRBD1 as a possible D gene (6 bases). V was trimmed by 5 bases and J by 0 bases, leaving 17 bases between them. The CDR3 sequence is 18 residues long. The germline V gene has CDR1 SGHAT and CDR2 FQNNGV. The CDR3 is CASSVRQGRTSGANVLTF. Written as DNA, the CDR3 is TGTGCCAGCAGCGTGAGGCAGGGGCGGACCTCTGGGGCCAACGTCCTGACTTTC.

This clonotype came up a few times. The chain recombines TRBV7-8 with TRBJ2-3; D unresolved. The CDR3 extends over 14 amino acids. Trimming took 4 bases from V and 2 from J, leaving 10 bases between them. Germline V CDR1 and CDR2: SGHVS, FQNEAQ. CDR3 region: CASSSRAYTDTQYF. DNA for the CDR3: TGTGCCAGCAGCTCCCGGGCGTACACAGATACGCAGTATTTT.

The chain recombines TRBV6-5 with TRBJ2-7; 10 bases match TRBD1. Germline assignment: CDR1 MNHEY and CDR2 SVGAGI. The CDR3 runs 13 residues. After removal of 2 bases from V and 5 bases from J, the junction contained 0 bases not matched to a gene. In nucleotides, the CDR3 is TGTGCCAGCAGTTACGGGACAGGGGACGAGCAGTACTTC. Amino acid sequence: CASSYGTGDEQYF.